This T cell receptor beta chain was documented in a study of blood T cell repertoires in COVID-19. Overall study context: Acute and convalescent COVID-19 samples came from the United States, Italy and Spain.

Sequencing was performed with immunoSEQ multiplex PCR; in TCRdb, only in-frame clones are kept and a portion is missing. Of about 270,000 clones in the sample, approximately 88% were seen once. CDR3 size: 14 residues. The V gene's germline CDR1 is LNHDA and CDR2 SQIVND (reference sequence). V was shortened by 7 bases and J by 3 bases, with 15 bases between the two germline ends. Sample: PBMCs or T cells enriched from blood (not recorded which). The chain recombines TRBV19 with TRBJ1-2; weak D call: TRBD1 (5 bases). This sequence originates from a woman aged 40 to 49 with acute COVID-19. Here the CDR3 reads CASMGQEIYYGYTF. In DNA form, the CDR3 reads TGTGCCAGTATGGGGCAGGAGATCTACTATGGCTACACCTTC.